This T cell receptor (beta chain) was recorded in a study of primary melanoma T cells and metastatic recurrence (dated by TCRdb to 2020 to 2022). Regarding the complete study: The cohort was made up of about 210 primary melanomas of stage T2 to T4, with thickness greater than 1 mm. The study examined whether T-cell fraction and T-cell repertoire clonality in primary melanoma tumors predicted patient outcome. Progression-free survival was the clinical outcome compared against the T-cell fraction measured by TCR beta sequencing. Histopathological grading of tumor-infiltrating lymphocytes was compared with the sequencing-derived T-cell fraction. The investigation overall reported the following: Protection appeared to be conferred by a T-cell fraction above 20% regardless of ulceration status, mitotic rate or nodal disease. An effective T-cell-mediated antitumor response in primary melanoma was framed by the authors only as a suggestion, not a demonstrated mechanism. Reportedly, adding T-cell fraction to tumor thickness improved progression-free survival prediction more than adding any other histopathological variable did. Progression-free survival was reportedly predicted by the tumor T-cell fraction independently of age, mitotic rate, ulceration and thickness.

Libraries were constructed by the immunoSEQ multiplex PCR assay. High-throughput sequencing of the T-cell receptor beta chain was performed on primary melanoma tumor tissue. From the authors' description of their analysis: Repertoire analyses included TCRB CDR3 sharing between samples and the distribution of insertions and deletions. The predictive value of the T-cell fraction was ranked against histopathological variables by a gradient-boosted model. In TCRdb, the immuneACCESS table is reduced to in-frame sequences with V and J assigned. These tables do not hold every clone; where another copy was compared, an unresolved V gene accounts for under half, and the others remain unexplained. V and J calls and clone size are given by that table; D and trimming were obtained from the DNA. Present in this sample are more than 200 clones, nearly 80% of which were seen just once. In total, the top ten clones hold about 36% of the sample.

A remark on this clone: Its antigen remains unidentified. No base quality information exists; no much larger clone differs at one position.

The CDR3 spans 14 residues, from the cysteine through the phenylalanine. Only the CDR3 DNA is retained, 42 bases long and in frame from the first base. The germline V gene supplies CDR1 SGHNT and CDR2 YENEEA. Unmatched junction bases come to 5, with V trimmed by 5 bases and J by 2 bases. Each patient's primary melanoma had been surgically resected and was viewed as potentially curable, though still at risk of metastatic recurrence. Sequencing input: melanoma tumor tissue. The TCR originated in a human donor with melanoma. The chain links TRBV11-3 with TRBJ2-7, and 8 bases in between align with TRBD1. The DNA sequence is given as TGTGCCAGCAGCAAGACAGGGGCTACCTACGAGCAGTACTTC. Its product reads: CASSKTGATYEQYF.